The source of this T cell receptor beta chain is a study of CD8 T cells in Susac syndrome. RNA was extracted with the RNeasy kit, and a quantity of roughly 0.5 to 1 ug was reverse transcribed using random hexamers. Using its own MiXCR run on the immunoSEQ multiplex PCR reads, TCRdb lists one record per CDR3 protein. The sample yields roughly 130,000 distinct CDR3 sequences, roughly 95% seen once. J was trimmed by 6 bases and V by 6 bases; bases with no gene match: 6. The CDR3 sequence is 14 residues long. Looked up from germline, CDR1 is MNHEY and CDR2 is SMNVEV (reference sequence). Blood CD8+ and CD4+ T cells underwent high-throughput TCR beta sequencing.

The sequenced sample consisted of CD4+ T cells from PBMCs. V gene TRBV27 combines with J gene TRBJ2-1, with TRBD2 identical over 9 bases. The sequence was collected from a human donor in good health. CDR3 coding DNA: TGTGCCAGCAGAAGGGGACTAGCCGGCAATGAGCAGTTCTTC. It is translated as CASRRGLAGNEQFF.